The clone carrying this T cell receptor (beta chain) has only a few counts. The antigen is not known. This specimen comes from a study of T cell repertoires in cytomegalovirus infection. About the study: Selection of CMV epitopes for the study included recently identified HLA-C-restricted and well-studied HLA-B-restricted ones. Through public TCR beta signatures, both CMV infection and matching HLA type were indicated.

The V end was cut by 3 bases, the J end by 4 bases, with 27 bases between. Germline V lookup: CDR1 LNHDA, CDR2 SQIVND (reference sequence). This CDR3 is 19 amino acids long. TCRdb re-called the reads with MiXCR, one entry per CDR3 protein. The sample has 250,000 to 300,000 distinct CDR3 sequences; roughly a fifth are singletons. This receptor was taken from a human donor in good health (CMV status not recorded). Some clones in this sample may be carry-over from other donors' samples. The sequencing used cultured PBMCs, collected from culture after CMV antigen stimulation. The V and J genes are TRBV19 and TRBJ1-2; D might be TRBD1 (5 bases). The CDR3 DNA reads as TGTGCCAGTAGTATCCTTAAGCCGGGACCGGGAACCTTGGGCTATGGCTACACCTTC. It specifies CASSILKPGPGTLGYGYTF.